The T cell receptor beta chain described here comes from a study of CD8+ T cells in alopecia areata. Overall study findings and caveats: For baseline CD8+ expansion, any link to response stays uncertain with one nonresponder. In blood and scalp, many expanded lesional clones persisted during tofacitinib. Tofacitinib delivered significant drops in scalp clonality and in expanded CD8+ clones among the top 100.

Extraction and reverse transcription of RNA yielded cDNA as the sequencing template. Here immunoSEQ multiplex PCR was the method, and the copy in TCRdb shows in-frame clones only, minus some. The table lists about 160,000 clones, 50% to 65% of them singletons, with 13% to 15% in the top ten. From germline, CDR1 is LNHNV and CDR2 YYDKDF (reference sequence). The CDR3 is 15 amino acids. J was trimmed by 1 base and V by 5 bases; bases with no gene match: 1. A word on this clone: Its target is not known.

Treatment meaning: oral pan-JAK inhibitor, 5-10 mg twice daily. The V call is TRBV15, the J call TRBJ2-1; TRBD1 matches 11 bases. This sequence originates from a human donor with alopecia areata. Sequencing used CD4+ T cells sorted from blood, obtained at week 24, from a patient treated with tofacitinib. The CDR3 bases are TGTGCCACCAGCCGGGACAGGGGGTCCTACAATGAGCAGTTCTTC. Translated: CATSRDRGSYNEQFF.